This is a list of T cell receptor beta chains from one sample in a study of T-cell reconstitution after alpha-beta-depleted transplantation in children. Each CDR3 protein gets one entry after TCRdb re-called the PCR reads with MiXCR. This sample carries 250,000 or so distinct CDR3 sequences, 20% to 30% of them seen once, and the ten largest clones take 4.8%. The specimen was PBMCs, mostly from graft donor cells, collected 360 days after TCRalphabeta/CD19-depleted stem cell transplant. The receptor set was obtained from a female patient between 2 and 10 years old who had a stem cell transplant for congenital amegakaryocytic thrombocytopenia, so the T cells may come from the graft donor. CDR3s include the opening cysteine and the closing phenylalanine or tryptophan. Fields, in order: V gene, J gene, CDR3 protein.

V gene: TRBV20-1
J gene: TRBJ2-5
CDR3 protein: CSARGEHWQETQYF

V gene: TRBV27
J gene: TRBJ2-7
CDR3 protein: CASSFGGRRYEQYF

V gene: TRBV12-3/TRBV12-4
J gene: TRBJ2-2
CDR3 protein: CASRTGTGYTGELFF

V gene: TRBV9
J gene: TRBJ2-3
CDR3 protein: CASSVGGGPTDTQYF

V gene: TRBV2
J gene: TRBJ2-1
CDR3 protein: CAFCLLAGGSVLNNEQFF

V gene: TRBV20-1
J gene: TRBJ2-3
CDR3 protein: CSARGQLGGTDTQYF

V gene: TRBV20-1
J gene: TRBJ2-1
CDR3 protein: CSARGLALARSSYNEQFF

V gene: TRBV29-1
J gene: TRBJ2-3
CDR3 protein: CSVPTGAWRTSTDTQYF

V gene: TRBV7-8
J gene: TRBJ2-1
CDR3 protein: CASSARQYLAGSVEQFF

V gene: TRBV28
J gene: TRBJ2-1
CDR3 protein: CASPPPLAGARNEQFF

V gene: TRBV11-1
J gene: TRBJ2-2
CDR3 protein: CTSTTSGETHANTGELFF

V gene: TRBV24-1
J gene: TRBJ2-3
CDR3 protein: CATSELSSGSQADTQYF

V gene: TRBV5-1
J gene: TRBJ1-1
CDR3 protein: CASSSEVTVNEAFF

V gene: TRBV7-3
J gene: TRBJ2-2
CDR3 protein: CASSPQGQITGELFF

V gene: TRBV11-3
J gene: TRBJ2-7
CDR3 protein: CASSLRGGTEQYF

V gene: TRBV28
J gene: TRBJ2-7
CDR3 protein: CASVSSGVLYEQYF

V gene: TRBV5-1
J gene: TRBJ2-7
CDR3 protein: CASSLADGGGSYEQYF

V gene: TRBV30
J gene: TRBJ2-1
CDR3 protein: CAWSPGDEQFF

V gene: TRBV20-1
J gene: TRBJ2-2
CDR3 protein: CSARDRGTGELFF

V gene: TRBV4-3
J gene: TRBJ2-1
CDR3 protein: CASSQRHGPFSNEQFF

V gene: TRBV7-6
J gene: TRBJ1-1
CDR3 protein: CASSLGGRFTNTEAFF

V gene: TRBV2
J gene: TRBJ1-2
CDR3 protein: CASSRQREQYGYTF

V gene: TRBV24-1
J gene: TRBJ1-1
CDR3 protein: CAGALEAFF

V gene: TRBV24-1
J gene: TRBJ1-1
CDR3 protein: CATRAQGAYTEAFF

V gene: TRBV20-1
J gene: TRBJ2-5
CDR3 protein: CSAGNSGTEETQYF

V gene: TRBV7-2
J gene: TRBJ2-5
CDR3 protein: CASSPRGGNQETQYF

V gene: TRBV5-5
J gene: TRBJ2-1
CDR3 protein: CASSAGRDSWNEQFF